Each of the 13 T cell receptor beta chains below was sequenced from the same sample in a study of patients and donors after allogeneic stem cell transplantation. TCRdb redid the calling of the RT-PCR reads with MiXCR, one entry per CDR3 protein. The sample contains approximately 160,000 distinct CDR3 sequences, around 28% of which appear only once. Sequenced material: blood, either unsorted or a sorted T cell fraction (not recorded which). The receptors stem from a human donor who was either an allogeneic HSCT recipient or a stem cell or donor lymphocyte infusion donor (not recorded which). It is not recorded whose cells these are; they may come from a transplant donor.

The chain joins TRBV4-3 to TRBJ2-1, with 10 bases matching TRBD2. Germline-derived CDR1 and CDR2 are LGHNA and YSLEER. The V segment lost 4 bases and the J segment 6 bases; nucleotides outside the gene matches: 6. The CDR3 covers 15 residues. CDR3 DNA sequence: TGCGCCAGCAGCCCGGGACTAGCGTCTCCCAATGAGCAGTTCTTC. This gives the protein CASSPGLASPNEQFF.

This clonotype was counted only a few times. As DNA, the CDR3 is TGTGCCAGAAACAGGGAGGGGACCGGGGAGCTGTTTTTT. Protein sequence: CARNREGTGELFF. The rearrangement joins TRBV2 to TRBJ2-2; possibly TRBD2 for D (7 bases). V lost 9 bases and J 5 bases, leaving 13 bases between the germline ends. Looked up from germline, CDR1 is SNHLY and CDR2 is FYNNEI. The CDR3 totals 13 residues.

The chain links TRBV12-3 or TRBV12-4 to TRBJ1-5, with D maybe TRBD1 (6 bases). The CDR3 spans 14 residues. Trimming took 1 base from V and 7 from J, leaving 11 bases between them. The CDR3 protein is CASSLGTGWQPQHF. CDR3 nucleotides: TGTGCCAGCAGTTTAGGAACAGGGTGGCAGCCCCAGCATTTT.

The chain employs TRBV9 and TRBJ2-3; TRBD2 might be the D (6 bases). CDR1 is SGDLS, CDR2 YYNGEE, per germline. CDR3 length: 15 residues. Trimming shortened V by 2 bases and J by 1 base, and 11 bases separated the two germline ends. CDR3: CASSVGGTRTDTQYF. The CDR3 bases are TGTGCCAGCAGCGTCGGCGGGACTCGCACAGATACGCAGTATTTT. Complete variable domain (other parts from reference TRBV9 and TRBJ2-3): DSGVTQTPKHLITATGQRVTLRCSPRSGDLSVYWYQQSLDQGLQFLIQYYNGEERAKGNILERFSAQQFPDLHSELNLSSLELGDSALYFCASSVGGTRTDTQYFGPGTRLTVL.

The genes are TRBV7-6 and TRBJ1-1; D gene uncertain. The CDR3 has 13 residues. CDR1 and CDR2 from the germline V gene are SGHVS and FNYEAQ. V was pared by 5 bases and J by 1 base, with 8 bases between. Here the CDR3 reads CASSVDGNTEAFF. CDR3 nucleotides: TGTGCCAGCAGCGTGGACGGGAACACTGAAGCTTTCTTT.

The chain links TRBV27 to TRBJ1-4; 9 bases agree with TRBD1. The germline V gene encodes CDR1 MNHEY and CDR2 SMNVEV (reference sequence). Trimming cost V 4 bases and J 7 bases; bases outside gene matches: 7. CDR3 length: 15 amino acids. The CDR3 region is CASSSGQGLREKLFF. The DNA for the CDR3 is TGTGCCAGCAGTTCGGGACAGGGCCTTCGTGAAAAACTGTTTTTT.

The chain has TRBV7-2 and TRBJ2-1, with D unclear. Trimming took 5 bases from V and 6 from J, leaving 11 bases between them. From germline, CDR1 is SGHTA and CDR2 FQGNSA. This CDR3 is built from 13 residues. CDR3 sequence: CASSRTAINEQFF. In nucleotides, the CDR3 is TGTGCCAGCAGCCGGACGGCCATCAATGAGCAGTTCTTC.

This clonotype has a handful of counts. The chain carries TRBV27 and TRBJ1-2, with unresolved D. The V end lost 3 bases, the J end lost 3 bases, and 8 bases lay between the germline ends. CDR3 size: 13 residues. The germline V gene encodes CDR1 MNHEY and CDR2 SMNVEV (reference sequence). DNA for the CDR3: TGTGCCAGCAGTTTCGCAGGCGACTATGGCTACACCTTC. Translated: CASSFAGDYGYTF.

The chain combines TRBV4-3 with TRBJ2-7; D gene unclear. Germline V gene data show CDR1 as LGHNA and CDR2 as YSLEER. The ends were cut back, 0 bases at V and 4 bases at J, with 16 bases in the middle. This CDR3 has 16 amino acids. The CDR3 region has the DNA TGCGCCAGCAGCCAAGATCCGACTTTGGGTGGGTACGAGCAGTACTTC. Translated, it gives CASSQDPTLGGYEQYF.

This chain connects TRBV6-1 to TRBJ2-1, with D unclear. V dropped 6 bases and J dropped 7 bases, with 16 bases sitting between them. Germline loops: CDR1 MNHNS, CDR2 SASEGT. This CDR3 contains 14 residues. The CDR3 loop is CASSSDGRVNEQFF. CDR3 DNA: TGTGCCAGCAGCTCCGACGGAAGGGTGAATGAGCAGTTCTTC.

This clonotype was seen more than once but under ten times. The CDR3: CASSIVGFGNTGELFF. CDR3 DNA: TGTGCCAGTTCAATAGTAGGCTTCGGGAACACCGGGGAGCTGTTTTTT. The chain uses TRBV7-9 and TRBJ2-2; D ambiguous. Germline V gene data show CDR1 as SEHNR and CDR2 as FQNEAQ (reference sequence). The V gene lost 9 bases and the J gene lost 1 base, with 18 bases spanning the gap. The CDR3 is 16 amino acids. The whole variable domain, remainder taken from reference TRBV7-9 and TRBJ2-2, is DTGVSQNPRHKITKRGQNVTFRCDPISEHNRLYWYRQTLGQGPEFLTYFQNEAQLEKSRLLSDRFSAERPKGSFSTLEIQRTEQGDSAMYLCASSIVGFGNTGELFFGEGSRLTVL.

This clonotype was found many times. The V and J genes are TRBV6-5 and TRBJ1-6; D is unclear. Trimming cost V 1 base and J 7 bases, with 5 bases left between them. CDR1 and CDR2 from the germline V gene are MNHEY and SVGAGI. The CDR3 runs 13 residues. CDR3 in DNA: TGTGCCAGCAGTTACTTTATAAATTCACCCCTCCACTTT. Translating gives CASSYFINSPLHF.

Only a few counts were recorded for this clonotype. CDR3 in DNA: TGTGCCAGCAGCCTTGGCGGAGGCTCGTCCTACGAGCAGTACTTC. Protein: CASSLGGGSSYEQYF. The chain uses TRBV7-9 and TRBJ2-7, with a weak D call TRBD2 (5 bases). The germline CDR1 and CDR2 sequences are SEHNR and FQNEAQ (reference sequence). Between the trimmed V and J ends, which lost 5 bases and 1 base, there was a span of 15 bases. The CDR3 extends over 15 amino acids.